The 28 T cell receptor beta chains in this list originate from one sample, sequenced in a study of blood T cell repertoires in COVID-19. Generated by immunoSEQ multiplex PCR, the TCRdb table keeps only in-frame clones and is missing some. The repertoire holds fewer than 250,000 clones, with about 80% as singletons. Sequences were obtained from PBMCs or T cells enriched from blood (not recorded which). The receptors were sampled from a middle-aged woman who had been exposed to COVID-19.

This clone has more than one count but fewer than ten. This rearrangement joins TRBV5-4 to TRBJ1-1; the D is unclear. Trimming removed 4 bases at V and 3 bases at J, with 7 bases between. CDR3 length equals 12 residues. From germline, CDR1 is SGHNT and CDR2 YYREEE (reference sequence). CDR3 loop: CASSLYDTEAFF. The CDR3 DNA reads as TGTGCCAGCAGCCTGTATGACACTGAAGCTTTCTTT. Drawing the rest from reference TRBV5-4 and TRBJ1-1, the complete variable domain is ETGVTQSPTHLIKTRGQQVTLRCSSQSGHNTVSWYQQALGQGPQFIFQYYREEENGRGNFPPRFSGLQFPNYSSELNVNALELDDSALYLCASSLYDTEAFFGQGTRLTVV.

The rearrangement links TRBV5-1 to TRBJ2-1; 7 nucleotides line up with TRBD2. The germline gives CDR1 SGHRS, CDR2 YFSETQ. Trimming removed 2 bases from V and 8 bases from J; junction bases left unmatched: 13. This CDR3 is built from 16 residues. This CDR3 is CASSFYPREAGDEQFF. CDR3 bases: TGCGCCAGCAGCTTCTATCCCCGGGAGGCCGGGGATGAGCAGTTCTTC.

The CDR3 coding sequence is TGTGCCAGCAGCGTAGACCAGGGGACTGAAGCTTTCTTT. It is translated as CASSVDQGTEAFF. V is TRBV9 and J is TRBJ1-1, with D perhaps TRBD1 (6 bases). This CDR3 region has 13 residues. V was cut by 0 bases and J by 5 bases, with 8 bases left in between. The germline V gene has CDR1 SGDLS and CDR2 YYNGEE.

CDR3 DNA: TGTGCCAGCTCACCCCTAGCGGGGACCTACAATGAGCAGTTCTTC. Its protein product is CASSPLAGTYNEQFF. V and J are TRBV18 and TRBJ2-1, with 9 bases lining up with TRBD2. Per germline, CDR1 KGHSH and CDR2 LQKENI. The V gene end was trimmed by 3 bases and the J gene end by 2 bases; junction bases not matched to a gene: 2. The CDR3 has 15 residues.

This clone was observed once. The chain has TRBV5-8 and TRBJ2-7; possible D gene TRBD1, 6 bases. The germline CDR1 and CDR2 sequences are SGHTS and YDEGEE. The germline V and J ends were trimmed by 4 bases and 4 bases, with 18 bases remaining between them. CDR3 length: 15 amino acids. The CDR3 region is CASSRLWQGLYEQYF. The CDR3 bases are TGTGCCAGCAGCCGGCTGTGGCAGGGGTTGTACGAGCAGTACTTC.

The chain recombines TRBV12-3 or TRBV12-4 with TRBJ1-1; D gene ambiguous. V lost 6 bases to trimming and J lost 3 bases, with 11 bases between them. CDR3 length: 13 residues. The CDR3 bases are TGTGCCAGCAGCTTGAAACGGGACACTGAAGCTTTCTTT. Translating it yields CASSLKRDTEAFF.

The CDR3 is CASSTQGFNEKLFF. The CDR3 coding sequence is TGTGCCAGTAGTACTCAGGGGTTTAATGAAAAACTGTTTTTT. The gene calls are TRBV19 and TRBJ1-4; possible D gene TRBD1, 6 bases. The CDR3 runs to 14 residues. Trimming shortened V by 4 bases and J by 4 bases, and 10 bases separated the two germline ends. Germline lookup yields CDR1 LNHDA and CDR2 SQIVND (reference sequence).

This clone was picked up one time. The J gene is TRBJ1-5, the V gene TRBV28; D call uncertain. The CDR3 spans 14 residues. V was clipped by 3 bases and J by 3 bases, with 9 bases between them. Germline CDR1 reads MDHEN; CDR2 reads SYDVKM. This CDR3 reads CASSLTMNNQPQHF. The CDR3 coding sequence is TGTGCCAGCAGTTTGACAATGAACAATCAGCCCCAGCATTTT.

The chain is built from TRBV12-3 or TRBV12-4 and TRBJ1-1; 10 positions agree with TRBD1. V dropped 5 bases and J dropped 5; count of bases not matched to a gene: 2. CDR3 length equals 13 residues. CDR3 residues: CASSRTGGTEAFF. CDR3 bases: TGTGCCAGCAGTCGGACAGGGGGGACTGAAGCTTTCTTT.

CDR3 in DNA: TGTGCCATCAGTGAGTCGAAGCAGGGTGGTACCTATGGCTACACCTTC. The encoded protein is CAISESKQGGTYGYTF. This chain joins TRBV10-3 and TRBJ1-2; D possibly corresponds to TRBD1 (5 bases). The CDR3 runs to 16 residues. CDR1 is ENHRY and CDR2 is SYGVKD in the germline V gene. Trimming shortened V by 0 bases and J by 4 bases, and 15 bases separated the two germline ends.

The chain has TRBV28 and TRBJ1-2, with 12 bases fitting TRBD1. The V gene's germline CDR1 is MDHEN and CDR2 SYDVKM. The CDR3 loop spans 16 amino acids. After removal of 4 bases from V and 8 bases from J, the junction contained 11 bases not matched to a gene. For the CDR3, the DNA is TGTGCCAGCAGTTATCCGGGACAGGGGGCCCTCCGGGGCTACACCTTC. Encoded protein: CASSYPGQGALRGYTF.

The V call is TRBV9, the J call TRBJ2-5; perhaps TRBD2 as D (6 bases). The CDR3 consists of 15 residues. The V end lost 0 bases, the J end lost 4 bases, and 13 bases lay between the germline ends. Germline-derived CDR1 and CDR2 are SGDLS and YYNGEE. CDR3 protein: CASSVGPSEVETQYF. The CDR3 DNA reads as TGTGCCAGCAGCGTAGGTCCTAGCGAGGTAGAGACCCAGTACTTC.

This sequence joins TRBV7-9 and TRBJ2-5, with D possibly being TRBD1 (5 bases). The CDR3 has 16 residues. The germline V gene has CDR1 SEHNR and CDR2 FQNEAQ (reference sequence). Deletions cut 5 bases from V and 4 bases from J, with 20 bases between. The CDR3 reads CASSHLIGAQGETQYF. CDR3 nucleotides: TGTGCCAGCAGCCACCTGATTGGGGCCCAAGGAGAGACCCAGTACTTC.

The rearrangement joins TRBV5-5 to TRBJ1-2; D is perhaps TRBD1 (5 bases). The germline V and J ends were trimmed by 5 bases and 4 bases, with 12 bases remaining between them. Germline V gene lookup returns CDR1 SGHKS and CDR2 YYEKEE (reference sequence). This CDR3 comprises 13 residues. CDR3 residues: CASSKPTVYGYTF. The CDR3 DNA follows: TGTGCCAGCAGTAAACCGACAGTCTATGGCTACACCTTC.

The chain joins TRBV7-9 to TRBJ1-1; D gene unclear. V shed 4 bases and J shed 0 bases, with 24 bases lying between them. From germline, CDR1 is SEHNR and CDR2 FQNEAQ (reference sequence). CDR3 length: 19 amino acids. CDR3 bases: TGTGCCAGCAGCTCCCGGGAAGGGCGACCACACCGGGTGAACACTGAAGCTTTCTTT. Its protein product is CASSSREGRPHRVNTEAFF.

CDR3: CASSGLGQGVENTEAFF. As DNA, the CDR3 is TGTGCCAGCAGTGGGTTGGGACAGGGTGTAGAAAACACTGAAGCTTTCTTT. The gene calls are TRBV6-1 and TRBJ1-1; TRBD1 matches at 9 bases. Germline V gene lookup returns CDR1 MNHNS and CDR2 SASEGT. There are 17 residues in the CDR3. Trimming took 4 bases from V and 2 from J; bases not matched to a gene: 11.

This clone has just one count. The chain recombines TRBV6-2 or TRBV6-3 with TRBJ2-5, with 7 bases that match TRBD2. The CDR3 has 15 residues. Unmatched junction bases numbered 6, after V lost 4 bases and J lost 1 base. CDR1 and CDR2 from the germline V gene are MNHEY and SVGEGT. CDR3 nucleotides: TGTGCCAGCAGTTTTCAAGCGGGAATCCAAGAGACCCAGTACTTC. Its protein is CASSFQAGIQETQYF.

The chain joins TRBV2 to TRBJ1-5, with D unresolved. From germline, CDR1 is SNHLY and CDR2 FYNNEI. The V and J ends lost 5 bases and 0 bases respectively, with 14 bases between them. The CDR3 totals 16 residues. The CDR3 nucleotides read TGTGCCAGCAGTCCCTCGACTCTTAGTAGCAATCAGCCCCAGCATTTT. This gives the protein CASSPSTLSSNQPQHF.

This chain connects TRBV28 to TRBJ2-2; D might be TRBD1 (6 bases). The CDR3 is 16 residues long. Germline lookup yields CDR1 MDHEN and CDR2 SYDVKM. V was shortened by 4 bases and J by 0 bases, with 12 bases between the two germline ends. CDR3 protein: CASSSGGQANTGELFF. The CDR3 nucleotides are TGTGCCAGCAGTTCTGGGGGCCAAGCGAACACCGGGGAGCTGTTTTTT.

The genes are TRBV6-5 and TRBJ2-5, with 11 positions matching TRBD1. Losses at the gene ends were 2 bases for V and 4 bases for J; bases not matched to a gene: 3. The CDR3 runs 15 residues. Germline values: CDR1 MNHEY, CDR2 SVGAGI. The CDR3 loop reads CASSYGGQGGETQYF. The CDR3 DNA is TGTGCCAGCAGTTACGGGGGACAGGGGGGAGAGACCCAGTACTTC.

This chain joins TRBV5-4 and TRBJ2-3; perhaps TRBD2 as D (5 bases). Germline values: CDR1 SGHNT, CDR2 YYREEE (reference sequence). The CDR3 loop spans 11 amino acids. V was clipped by 7 bases and J by 6 bases, with 9 bases between them. The CDR3 sequence is CASPSGDTQYF. The CDR3 bases are TGTGCCAGCCCCTCGGGGGATACGCAGTATTTT.

Concerning this clone itself: A read error may be the cause here, since a much bigger clone is one base away. The sample holds other DNA sequences that translate to the same CDR3. The chain employs TRBV19 and TRBJ1-5, with D uncertain. The CDR3 runs 13 residues. The germline V gene has CDR1 LNHDA and CDR2 SQIVND (reference sequence). The V gene lost 3 bases and the J gene lost 7 bases, with 10 bases spanning the gap. This CDR3 reads CASSIGEEQPQHF. The DNA for the CDR3 is TGTGCCAGTAGTATCGGAGAGGAGCAGCCCCAGCATTTT. Looking up the rest from reference TRBV19 and TRBJ1-5 gives the full variable domain: DGGITQSPKYLFRKEGQNVTLSCEQNLNHDAMYWYRQDPGQGLRLIYYSQIVNDFQKGDIAEGYSVSREKKESFPLTVTSAQKNPTAFYLCASSIGEEQPQHFGDGTRLSIL.

V gene TRBV6-5 combines with J gene TRBJ1-6; 8 nucleotides line up with TRBD1. This CDR3 is 14 amino acids long. The trim removed 6 bases at V and 13 bases at J, leaving 11 bases unmatched. Germline values: CDR1 MNHEY, CDR2 SVGAGI. The CDR3 nucleotides are TGTGCCAGCAGCCGGGACAGGAGTGGGCGGCCCCTCCACTTT. Amino acid sequence: CASSRDRSGRPLHF.

J is TRBJ1-1 and V is TRBV9; 8 nucleotides line up with TRBD1. J gave up 5 bases and V 4 bases, and 10 bases lay outside the gene matches. Per the germline V gene, CDR1 is SGDLS and CDR2 is YYNGEE. The CDR3 contains 15 residues. CDR3 bases: TGTGCCAGCAGCCCGTCCTGGACAGGGAGGACTGAAGCTTTCTTT. This encodes CASSPSWTGRTEAFF. The full variable domain, completed using reference TRBV9 and TRBJ1-1, is DSGVTQTPKHLITATGQRVTLRCSPRSGDLSVYWYQQSLDQGLQFLIQYYNGEERAKGNILERFSAQQFPDLHSELNLSSLELGDSALYFCASSPSWTGRTEAFFGQGTRLTVV.

The chain employs TRBV27 and TRBJ1-5; D uncertain. The CDR3 runs to 13 residues. Germline values: CDR1 MNHEY, CDR2 SMNVEV (reference sequence). Trimming pared 3 bases from V and 7 bases from J, leaving 10 bases between. The CDR3 spells CASSFRSSQPQHF. CDR3 sequence (DNA): TGTGCCAGCAGTTTCCGGTCCTCCCAGCCCCAGCATTTT.

CDR3 region: CAWSGTDNQPQHF. The CDR3 DNA sequence: TGTGCCTGGAGTGGGACAGATAATCAGCCCCAGCATTTT. The V gene is TRBV30, the J gene TRBJ1-5; possibly TRBD1 for D (6 bases). Germline lookup yields CDR1 GTSNPN and CDR2 SVGIG (reference sequence). This CDR3 region has 13 residues. V was trimmed by 1 base and J by 4 bases, leaving 8 bases between them.

The rearrangement joins TRBV5-1 to TRBJ2-2; perhaps TRBD1 as D (5 bases). The CDR3 is 18 amino acids. V lost 4 bases, J lost 0 bases, and 19 bases lay in between. Germline lookup yields CDR1 SGHRS and CDR2 YFSETQ. The CDR3 reads CASSRVLLAGPNTGELFF. In DNA, the CDR3 is TGCGCCAGCAGCAGGGTATTGTTGGCAGGGCCGAACACCGGGGAGCTGTTTTTT.

This clone has at least ten counts. The genes are TRBV19 and TRBJ1-5; D might be TRBD1 (5 bases). V was cut by 6 bases and J by 0 bases, with 12 bases left in between. Germline V gene lookup returns CDR1 LNHDA and CDR2 SQIVND (reference sequence). The CDR3 covers 15 residues. This CDR3 is CASSPTGLSNQPQHF. The CDR3 nucleotides read TGTGCCAGTAGCCCCACAGGCCTTAGCAATCAGCCCCAGCATTTT. Together with reference TRBV19 and TRBJ1-5, the CDR3 gives the full variable domain: DGGITQSPKYLFRKEGQNVTLSCEQNLNHDAMYWYRQDPGQGLRLIYYSQIVNDFQKGDIAEGYSVSREKKESFPLTVTSAQKNPTAFYLCASSPTGLSNQPQHFGDGTRLSIL.